This TCR beta chain was sequenced in a study of blood T cell repertoires in COVID-19. Study-level background: From T cells, B-cell-depleted T cells, or PBMCs came the material, which was cDNA or gDNA.

The V gene's germline CDR1 is SGHRS and CDR2 YFSETQ. V shed 0 bases, J shed 0 bases, and the junction held 4 bases outside the gene matches. The CDR3 length is 16 residues. In the original analysis: Estimated nucleated cell counts came from reference gene primer amplification. Using immunoSEQ multiplex PCR, the repertoire was profiled, and TCRdb retains in-frame clones only, with some absent. The DNA gave D and trimming, while V, J and clone size come from that table. The sample lists 150,000 to 200,000 clones, 90% seen once, with 15% to 20% in the top ten. Sequenced input: peripheral blood. The chain couples TRBV5-1 to TRBJ1-1; 8 bases map to TRBD1. This receptor was obtained from a man aged 60 to 75 with active or convalescent COVID-19. The chain's CDR3 is CASSLGNRGLNTEAFF. DNA for the CDR3: TGCGCCAGCAGCTTGGGCAACAGGGGGTTGAACACTGAAGCTTTCTTT. The whole variable domain, filled in from reference TRBV5-1 and TRBJ1-1, reads KAGVTQTPRYLIKTRGQQVTLSCSPISGHRSVSWYQQTPGQGLQFLFEYFSETQRNKGNFPGRFSGRQFSNSRSEMNVSTLELGDSALYLCASSLGNRGLNTEAFFGQGTRLTVV.